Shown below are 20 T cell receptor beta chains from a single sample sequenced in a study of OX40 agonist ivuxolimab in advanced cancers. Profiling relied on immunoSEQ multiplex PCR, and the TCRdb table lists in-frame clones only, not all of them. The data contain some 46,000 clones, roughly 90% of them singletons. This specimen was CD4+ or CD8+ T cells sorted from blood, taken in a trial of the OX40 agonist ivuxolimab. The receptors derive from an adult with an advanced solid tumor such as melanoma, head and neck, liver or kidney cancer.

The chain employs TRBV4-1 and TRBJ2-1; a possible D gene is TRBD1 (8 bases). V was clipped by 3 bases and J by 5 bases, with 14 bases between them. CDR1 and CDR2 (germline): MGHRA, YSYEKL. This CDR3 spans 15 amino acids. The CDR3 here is CASSHLQGGDNEQFF. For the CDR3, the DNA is TGCGCCAGCAGCCACCTACAGGGGGGGGACAATGAGCAGTTCTTC.

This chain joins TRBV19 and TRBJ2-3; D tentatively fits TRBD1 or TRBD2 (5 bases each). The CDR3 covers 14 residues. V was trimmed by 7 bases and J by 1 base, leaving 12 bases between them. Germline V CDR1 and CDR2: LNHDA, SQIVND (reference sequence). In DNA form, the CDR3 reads TGTGCCAGTACCATTCGAGGGGGCACAGATACGCAGTATTTT. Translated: CASTIRGGTDTQYF.

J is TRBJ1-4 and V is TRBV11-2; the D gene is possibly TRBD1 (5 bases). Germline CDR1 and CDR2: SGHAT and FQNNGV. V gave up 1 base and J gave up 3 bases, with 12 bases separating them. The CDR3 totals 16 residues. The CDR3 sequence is CASSLGDSPPNEKLFF. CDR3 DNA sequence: TGTGCCAGCAGCTTAGGAGACAGCCCACCTAATGAAAAACTGTTTTTT.

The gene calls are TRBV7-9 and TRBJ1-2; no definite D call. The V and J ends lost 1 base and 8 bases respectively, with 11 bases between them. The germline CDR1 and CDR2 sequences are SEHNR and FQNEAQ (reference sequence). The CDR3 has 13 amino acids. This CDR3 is CASSLGLLGGYTF. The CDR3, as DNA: TGTGCCAGCAGCTTAGGCCTCTTGGGAGGCTACACCTTC.

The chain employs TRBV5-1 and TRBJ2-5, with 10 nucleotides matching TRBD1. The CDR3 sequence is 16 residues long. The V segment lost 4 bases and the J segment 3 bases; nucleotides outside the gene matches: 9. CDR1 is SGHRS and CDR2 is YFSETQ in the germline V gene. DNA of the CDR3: TGCGCCAGCAGCCTTCGGGACAGGGGTAGGGAAGAGACCCAGTACTTC. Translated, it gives CASSLRDRGREETQYF.

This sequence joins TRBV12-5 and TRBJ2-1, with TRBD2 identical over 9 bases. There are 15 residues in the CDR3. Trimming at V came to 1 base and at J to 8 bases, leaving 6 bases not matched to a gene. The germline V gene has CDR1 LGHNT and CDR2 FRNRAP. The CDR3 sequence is CASGLGASGVYEQFF. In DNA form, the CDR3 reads TGTGCTAGTGGTTTGGGGGCTAGCGGGGTATATGAGCAGTTCTTC. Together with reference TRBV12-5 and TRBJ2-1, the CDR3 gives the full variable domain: DARVTQTPRHKVTEMGQEVTMRCQPILGHNTVFWYRQTMMQGLELLAYFRNRAPLDDSGMPKDRFSAEMPDATLATLKIQPSEPRDSAVYFCASGLGASGVYEQFFGPGTRLTVL.

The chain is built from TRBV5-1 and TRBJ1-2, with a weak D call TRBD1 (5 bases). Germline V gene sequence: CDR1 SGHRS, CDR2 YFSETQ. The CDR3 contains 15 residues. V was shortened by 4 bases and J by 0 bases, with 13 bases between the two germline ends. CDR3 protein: CASSLQGFTNYGYTF. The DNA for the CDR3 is TGCGCCAGCAGCCTGCAGGGATTCACTAACTATGGCTACACCTTC.

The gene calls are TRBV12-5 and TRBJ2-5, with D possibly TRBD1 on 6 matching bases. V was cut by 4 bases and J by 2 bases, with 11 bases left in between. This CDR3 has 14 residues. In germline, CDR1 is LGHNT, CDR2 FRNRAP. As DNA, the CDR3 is TGTGCTAGTGGTTCCCCCACAGGGCAAGAGACCCAGTACTTC. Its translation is CASGSPTGQETQYF.

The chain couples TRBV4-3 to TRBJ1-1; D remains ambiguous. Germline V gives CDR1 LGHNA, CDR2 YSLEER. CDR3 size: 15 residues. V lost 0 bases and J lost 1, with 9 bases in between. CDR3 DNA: TGCGCCAGCAGCCAAGATCGCCGGGGGAACACTGAAGCTTTCTTT. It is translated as CASSQDRRGNTEAFF.

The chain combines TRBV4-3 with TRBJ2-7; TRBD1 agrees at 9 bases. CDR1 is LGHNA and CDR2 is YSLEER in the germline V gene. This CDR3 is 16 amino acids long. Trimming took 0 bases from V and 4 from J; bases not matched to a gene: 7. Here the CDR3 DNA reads TGCGCCAGCAGCCAAGATGTTGGGACAGGGAGGTACGAGCAGTACTTC. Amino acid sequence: CASSQDVGTGRYEQYF.

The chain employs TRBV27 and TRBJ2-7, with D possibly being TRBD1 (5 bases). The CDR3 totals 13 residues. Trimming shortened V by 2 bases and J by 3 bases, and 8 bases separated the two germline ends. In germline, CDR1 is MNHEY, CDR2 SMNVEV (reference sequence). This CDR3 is CASSLPGFYEQYV. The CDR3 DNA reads TGTGCCAGCAGTTTACCAGGGTTCTACGAGCAGTACGTC.

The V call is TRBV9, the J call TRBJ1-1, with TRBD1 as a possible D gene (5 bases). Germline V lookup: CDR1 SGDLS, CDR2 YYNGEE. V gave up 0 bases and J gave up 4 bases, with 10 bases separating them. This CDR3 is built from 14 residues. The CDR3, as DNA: TGTGCCAGCAGCGTAGGGGGGATATTCACTGAAGCTTTCTTT. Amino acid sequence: CASSVGGIFTEAFF.

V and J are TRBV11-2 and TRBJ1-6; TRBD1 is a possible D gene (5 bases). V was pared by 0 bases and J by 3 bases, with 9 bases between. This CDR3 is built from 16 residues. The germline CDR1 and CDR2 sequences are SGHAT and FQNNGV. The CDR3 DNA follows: TGTGCCAGCAGCTTAGATGGGGCAGTCTATAATTCACCCCTCCACTTT. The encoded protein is CASSLDGAVYNSPLHF.

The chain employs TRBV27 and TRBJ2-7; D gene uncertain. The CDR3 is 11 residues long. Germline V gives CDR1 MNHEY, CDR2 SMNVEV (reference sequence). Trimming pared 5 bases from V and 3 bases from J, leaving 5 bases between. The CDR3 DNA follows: TGTGCCAGCAGTATTGACTACGAGCAGTACGTC. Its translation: CASSIDYEQYV.

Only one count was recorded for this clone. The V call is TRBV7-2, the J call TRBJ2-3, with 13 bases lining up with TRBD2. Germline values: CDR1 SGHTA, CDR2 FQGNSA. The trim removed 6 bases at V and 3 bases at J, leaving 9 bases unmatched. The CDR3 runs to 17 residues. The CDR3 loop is CASRPTSGGDLTDTQYF. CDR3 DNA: TGTGCCAGCAGGCCAACTAGCGGGGGGGACTTGACAGATACGCAGTATTTT.

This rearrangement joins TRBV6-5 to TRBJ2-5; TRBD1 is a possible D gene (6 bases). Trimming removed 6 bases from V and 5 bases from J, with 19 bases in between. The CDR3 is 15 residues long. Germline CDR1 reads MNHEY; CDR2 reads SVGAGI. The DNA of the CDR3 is TGTGCCAGCAGAACGGAGCAGGGGTCAGGGGAGACCCAGTACTTC. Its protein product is CASRTEQGSGETQYF.

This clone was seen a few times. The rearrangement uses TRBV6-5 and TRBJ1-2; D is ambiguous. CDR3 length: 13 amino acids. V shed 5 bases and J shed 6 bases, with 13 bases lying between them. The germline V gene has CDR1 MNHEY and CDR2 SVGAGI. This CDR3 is CASSPTLSDGYTF. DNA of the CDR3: TGTGCCAGCAGTCCGACTTTGAGCGATGGCTACACCTTC.

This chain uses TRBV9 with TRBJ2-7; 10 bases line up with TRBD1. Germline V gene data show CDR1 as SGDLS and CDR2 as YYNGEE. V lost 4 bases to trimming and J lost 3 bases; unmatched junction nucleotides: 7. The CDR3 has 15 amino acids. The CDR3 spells CASSPQDRGIYEQYF. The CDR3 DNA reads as TGTGCCAGCAGCCCCCAGGACAGGGGGATCTACGAGCAGTACTTC.

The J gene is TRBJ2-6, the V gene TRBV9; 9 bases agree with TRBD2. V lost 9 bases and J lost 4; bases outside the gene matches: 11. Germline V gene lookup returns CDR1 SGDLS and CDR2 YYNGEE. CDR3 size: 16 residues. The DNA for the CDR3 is TGTGCCACCTCTGGCGGGGGGGCCCCCGGGGCCAACGTCCTGACTTTC. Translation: CATSGGGAPGANVLTF.

The CDR3 here is CASRDPRQGGKPQHF. The CDR3 DNA is TGTGCCAGCAGGGACCCCCGACAGGGGGGAAAGCCCCAGCATTTT. The chain carries TRBV28 and TRBJ1-5; TRBD1 matches at 9 bases. Germline V gene data show CDR1 as MDHEN and CDR2 as SYDVKM. V was clipped by 6 bases and J by 8 bases; unmatched bases: 11. The CDR3 sequence is 15 residues long. Complete variable domain (other parts from reference TRBV28 and TRBJ1-5): DVKVTQSSRYLVKRTGEKVFLECVQDMDHENMFWYRQDPGLGLRLIYFSYDVKMKEKGDIPEGYSVSREKKERFSLILESASTNQTSMYLCASRDPRQGGKPQHFGDGTRLSIL.